This T cell receptor (beta chain) is drawn from a study of T cells in Graves' hyperthyroidism and ophthalmopathy. Template material for amplifying TCR beta CDR3 regions consisted of RNA transcripts. HTBI primers drove first-round RT-PCR of the TCR CDR3. Using its own MiXCR run on the multiplex PCR reads, TCRdb lists one record per CDR3 protein. The repertoire consists of hundreds of thousands of distinct CDR3 sequences, with 16% occurring once and the leading ten covering more than 25%. Study findings and constraints: Blood also held most thyroid clonotypes expanded beyond 0.001. Ophthalmopathy and stable hyperthyroidism were told apart by a 13 V-J model.

The germline gives CDR1 SGHKS, CDR2 YYEKEE (reference sequence). The CDR3 loop spans 16 amino acids. Trimming took 1 base from V and 3 from J; bases not matched to a gene: 6. As for this clonotype: What it recognizes is unknown.

Each person with ophthalmopathy scored at least 3 on the Clinical Activity Score, reached NOSPECS grade 4 or higher, and had been ill under 3 months. The chain is built from TRBV5-5 and TRBJ1-1, with 10 nucleotides matching TRBD1. The TCR sequence derives from a woman between 18 and 29 years old with Graves' ophthalmopathy. Specimen: blood. The CDR3 loop is CASSLRGQGRDTEAFF. The CDR3 region has the DNA TGTGCCAGCAGCTTGCGGGGACAGGGGAGGGACACTGAAGCTTTCTTT.